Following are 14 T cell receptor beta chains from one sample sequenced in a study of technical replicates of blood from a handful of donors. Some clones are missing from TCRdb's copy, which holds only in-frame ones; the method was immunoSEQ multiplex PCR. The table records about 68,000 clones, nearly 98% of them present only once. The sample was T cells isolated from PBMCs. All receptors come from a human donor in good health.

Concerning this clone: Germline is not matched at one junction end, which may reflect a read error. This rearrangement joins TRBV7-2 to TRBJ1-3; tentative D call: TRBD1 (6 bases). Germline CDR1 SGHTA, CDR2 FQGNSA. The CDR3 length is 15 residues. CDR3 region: CASSLPSLGGNTIYF. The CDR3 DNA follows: TGTGCCAGCAGCTTACCTTCCCTAGGGGGAAACACAATATATTTT. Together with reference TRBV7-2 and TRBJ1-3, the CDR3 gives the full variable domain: GAGVSQSPSNKVTEKGKDVELRCDPISGHTALYWYRQSLGQGLEFLIYFQGNSAPDKSGLPSDRFSAERTGGSVSTLTIQRTQQEDSAVYLCASSLPSLGGNTIYFGEGSWLTVV.

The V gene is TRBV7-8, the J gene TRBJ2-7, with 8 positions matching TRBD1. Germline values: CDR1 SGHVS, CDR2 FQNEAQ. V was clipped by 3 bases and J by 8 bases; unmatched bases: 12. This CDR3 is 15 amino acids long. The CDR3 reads CASSLNLGQGAKQYF. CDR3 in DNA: TGTGCCAGCAGCTTGAACTTGGGGCAGGGGGCAAAGCAGTACTTC.

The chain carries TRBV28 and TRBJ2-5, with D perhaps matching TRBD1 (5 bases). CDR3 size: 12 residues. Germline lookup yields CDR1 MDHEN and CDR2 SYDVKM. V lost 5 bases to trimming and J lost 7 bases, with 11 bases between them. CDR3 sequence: CASSVRVGTQYF. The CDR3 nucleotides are TGTGCCAGCAGTGTCAGGGTGGGGACCCAGTACTTC.

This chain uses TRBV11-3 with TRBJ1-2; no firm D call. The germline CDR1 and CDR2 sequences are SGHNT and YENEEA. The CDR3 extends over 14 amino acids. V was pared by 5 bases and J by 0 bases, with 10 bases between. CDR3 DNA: TGTGCCAGCAGCACCGGGTCGACTAACTATGGCTACACCTTC. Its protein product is CASSTGSTNYGYTF.

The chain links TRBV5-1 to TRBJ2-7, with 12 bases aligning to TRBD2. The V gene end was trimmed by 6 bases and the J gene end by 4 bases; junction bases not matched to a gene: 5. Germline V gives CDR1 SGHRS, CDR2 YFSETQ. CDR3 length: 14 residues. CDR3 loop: CASTLAGGPYEQYF. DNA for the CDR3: TGCGCCAGCACCCTAGCGGGAGGGCCTTACGAGCAGTACTTC.

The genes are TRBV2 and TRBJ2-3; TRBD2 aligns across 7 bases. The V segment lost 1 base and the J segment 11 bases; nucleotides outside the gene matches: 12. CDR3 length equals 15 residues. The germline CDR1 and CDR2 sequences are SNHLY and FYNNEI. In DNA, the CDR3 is TGTGCCAGCAGTGAAGAGGGGAGGGTGGGAGGAGGGCAGTATTTT. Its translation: CASSEEGRVGGGQYF.

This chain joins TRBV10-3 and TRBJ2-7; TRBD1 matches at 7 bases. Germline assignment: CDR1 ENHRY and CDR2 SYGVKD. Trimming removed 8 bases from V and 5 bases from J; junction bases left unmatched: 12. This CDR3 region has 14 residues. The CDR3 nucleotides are TGTGCCATCCAAAAGCAGACCGGGACAGACGAGCAGTACTTC. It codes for CAIQKQTGTDEQYF.

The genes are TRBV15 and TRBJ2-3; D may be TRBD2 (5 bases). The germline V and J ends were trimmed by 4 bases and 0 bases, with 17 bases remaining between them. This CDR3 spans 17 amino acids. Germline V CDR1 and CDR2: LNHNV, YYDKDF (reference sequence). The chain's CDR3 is CATSTSSGWTSTDTQYF. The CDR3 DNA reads TGTGCCACCAGCACCTCCTCGGGCTGGACTAGCACAGATACGCAGTATTTT.

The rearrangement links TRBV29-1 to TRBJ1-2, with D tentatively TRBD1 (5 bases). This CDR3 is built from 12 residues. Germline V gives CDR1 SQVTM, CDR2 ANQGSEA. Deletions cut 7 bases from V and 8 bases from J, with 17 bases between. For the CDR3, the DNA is TGCAGCGCCTCGTGGGGGGTGAGGGGCTACACCTTC. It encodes CSASWGVRGYTF.

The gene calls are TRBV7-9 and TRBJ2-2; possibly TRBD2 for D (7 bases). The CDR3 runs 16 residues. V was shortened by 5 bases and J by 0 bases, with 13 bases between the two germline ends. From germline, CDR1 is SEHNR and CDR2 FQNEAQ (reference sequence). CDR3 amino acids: CASSLGGGPNTGELFF. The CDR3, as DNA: TGTGCCAGCAGCCTAGGGGGAGGGCCGAACACCGGGGAGCTGTTTTTT.

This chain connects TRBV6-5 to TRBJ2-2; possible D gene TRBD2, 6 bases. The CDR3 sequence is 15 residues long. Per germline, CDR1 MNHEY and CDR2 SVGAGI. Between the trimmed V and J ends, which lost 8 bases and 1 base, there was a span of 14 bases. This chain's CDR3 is CASRDSSLNTGELFF. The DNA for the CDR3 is TGTGCCAGCCGGGACTCCTCCCTGAACACCGGGGAGCTGTTTTTT.

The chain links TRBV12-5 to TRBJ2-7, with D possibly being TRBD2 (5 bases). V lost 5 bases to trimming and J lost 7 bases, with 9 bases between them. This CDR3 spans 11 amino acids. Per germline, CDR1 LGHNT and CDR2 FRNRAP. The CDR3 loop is CASGEGGEQYF. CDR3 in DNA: TGTGCTAGTGGTGAGGGCGGTGAGCAGTACTTC.

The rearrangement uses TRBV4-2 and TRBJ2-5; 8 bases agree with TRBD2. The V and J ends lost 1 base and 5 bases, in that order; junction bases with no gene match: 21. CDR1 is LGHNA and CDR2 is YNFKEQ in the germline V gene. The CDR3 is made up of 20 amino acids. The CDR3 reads CASSQAGTSEFPRGKETQYF. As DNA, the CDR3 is TGTGCCAGCAGCCAAGCCGGGACTAGTGAATTCCCGCGGGGTAAGGAGACCCAGTACTTC.

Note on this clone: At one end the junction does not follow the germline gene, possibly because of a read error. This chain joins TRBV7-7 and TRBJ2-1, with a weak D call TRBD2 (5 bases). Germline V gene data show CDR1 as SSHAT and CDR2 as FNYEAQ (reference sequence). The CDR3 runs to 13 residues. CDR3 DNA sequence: TGTGCTAGCAGCTTAATCGGGGTGGGTGAGCAGTTCTTC. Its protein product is CASSLIGVGEQFF.